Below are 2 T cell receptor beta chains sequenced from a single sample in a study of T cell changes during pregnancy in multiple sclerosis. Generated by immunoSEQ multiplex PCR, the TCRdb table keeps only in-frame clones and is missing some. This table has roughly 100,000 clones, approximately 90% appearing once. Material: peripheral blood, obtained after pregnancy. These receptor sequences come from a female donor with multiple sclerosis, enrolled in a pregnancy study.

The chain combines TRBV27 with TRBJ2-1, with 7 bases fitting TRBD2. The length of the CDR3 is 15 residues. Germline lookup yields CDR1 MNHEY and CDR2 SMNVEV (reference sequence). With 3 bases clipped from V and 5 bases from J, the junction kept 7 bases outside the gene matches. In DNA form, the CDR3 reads TGTGCCAGCAGTTTCTCCGGGACTAAAAACAATGAGCAGTTCTTC. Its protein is CASSFSGTKNNEQFF.

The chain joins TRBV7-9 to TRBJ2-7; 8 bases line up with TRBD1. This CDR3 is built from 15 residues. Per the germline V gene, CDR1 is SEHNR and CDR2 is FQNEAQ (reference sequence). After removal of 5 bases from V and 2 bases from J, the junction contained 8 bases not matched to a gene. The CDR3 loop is CASSPRTGNTYEQYF. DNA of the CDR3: TGTGCCAGCAGCCCTCGGACAGGGAATACCTACGAGCAGTACTTC.